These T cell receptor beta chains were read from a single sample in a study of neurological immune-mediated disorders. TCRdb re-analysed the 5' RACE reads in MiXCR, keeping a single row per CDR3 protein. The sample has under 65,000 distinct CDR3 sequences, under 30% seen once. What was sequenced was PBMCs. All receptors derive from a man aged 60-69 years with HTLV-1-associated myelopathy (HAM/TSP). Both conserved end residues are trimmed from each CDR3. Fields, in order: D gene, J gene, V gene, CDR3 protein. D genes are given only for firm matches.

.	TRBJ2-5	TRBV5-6	ASSLAAPQETQY
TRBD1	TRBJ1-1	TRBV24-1	ATSDGTGTSPF
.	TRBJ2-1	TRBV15	ATSTSPSSYNEQF
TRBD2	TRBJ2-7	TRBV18	ASSQLGTSGSY
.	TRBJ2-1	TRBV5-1	ASSPTGGNEQF
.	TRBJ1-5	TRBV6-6	ASSYSELDISPQH
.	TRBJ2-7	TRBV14	ASSRGPIYEQY
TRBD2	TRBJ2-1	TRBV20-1	SAWTSGISTSEQF
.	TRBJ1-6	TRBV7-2	ASSKYSSYNSPLH
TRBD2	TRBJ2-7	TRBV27	ASSYRGDSYEQY
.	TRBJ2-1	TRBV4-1	ASSQVGYEQF
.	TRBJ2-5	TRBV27	ASSAAGAKETQY
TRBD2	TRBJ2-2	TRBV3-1	ASGAGDGELF
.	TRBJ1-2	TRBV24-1	ATSQGGNVGGYT
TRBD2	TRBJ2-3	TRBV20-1	SAPGTSGTGIQY
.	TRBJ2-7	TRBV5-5	ASSYQGLNYEQY
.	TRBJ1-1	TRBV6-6	ASSYTGFGTEAF
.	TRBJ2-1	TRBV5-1	ASGPGGTNEQF
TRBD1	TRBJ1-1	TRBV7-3	ASSTTGDTEAF
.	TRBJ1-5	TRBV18	ASSPGENQPQH
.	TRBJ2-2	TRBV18	ASSVDSPGELF
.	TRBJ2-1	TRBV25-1	ASSEVGVSYNEQF
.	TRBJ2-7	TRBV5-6	ASSTLQGSRASGQY
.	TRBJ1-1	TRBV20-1	SARGAANLGTEAF
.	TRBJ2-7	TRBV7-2	ASRLDSYEQY
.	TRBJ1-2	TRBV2	ASSVGSNYGYT
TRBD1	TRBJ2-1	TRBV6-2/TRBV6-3	ASSQQGGEQF
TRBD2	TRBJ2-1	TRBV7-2	ASSSSLGVRGGNEQF
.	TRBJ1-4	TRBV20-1	SARGPASNEKLF
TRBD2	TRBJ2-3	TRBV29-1	SVEDGAGGFTDTQY
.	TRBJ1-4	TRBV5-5	ASSQTGLGVEKLF
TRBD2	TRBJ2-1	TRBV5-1	ASSLTSGGSYNEQF
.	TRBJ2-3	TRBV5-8	ASSLRSSGTDTQY
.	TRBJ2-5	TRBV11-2	ASSPPSVGSPREETQY
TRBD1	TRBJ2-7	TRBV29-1	SVQGAERTGEQY
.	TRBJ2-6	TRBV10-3	AISLDSGANVLT
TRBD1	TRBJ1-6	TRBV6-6	ASTKQGAGSPLH
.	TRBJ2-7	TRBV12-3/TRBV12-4	ASSEFLYEQY
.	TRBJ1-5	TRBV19	ASSRELGNQPQH
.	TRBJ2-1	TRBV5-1	ASSLVGLSYNEQF
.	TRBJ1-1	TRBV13	ASLIRGALTEAF
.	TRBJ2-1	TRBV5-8	ASSLRWNEQF
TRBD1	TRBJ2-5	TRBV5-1	ASSPGTGGRETQY
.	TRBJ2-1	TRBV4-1	ASSQGASPPHNEQF
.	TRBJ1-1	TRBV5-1	ASSEQALGGTEAF
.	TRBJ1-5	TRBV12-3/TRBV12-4	ASSPGRSSNQPQH
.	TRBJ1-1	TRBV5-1	ASSLVGSNTEAF
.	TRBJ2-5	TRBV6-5	ASRPQGGRETQY
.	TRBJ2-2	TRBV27	ASSPTTNTGELF